This TCR beta chain appears in the sequencing data of a study of T cells in narcolepsy. Study outcomes and limitations: Reportedly, autoreactive clonotypes were serially detected in patients' blood but not controls'. Autoreactive clone sequences were missing from some blood memory CD4+ repertoires. Same-patient CSF and blood CD4+ T cell clonotypes included HCRT-specific and TRIB2-specific autoreactive ones.

Repertoires were generated with immunoSEQ multiplex PCR, while TCRdb's copy carries only in-frame clones and drops some. The sample lists over 30,000 clones; approximately 85% were seen once. A word on this clone: Its antigen is currently unknown.

The TCR comes from a human donor with narcolepsy. The sample consisted of CD45RA- memory CD4+ T cells from PBMCs.

CDR3 protein: CASSPPYSSGNTIYF. CDR3 nucleotide sequence: TGTGCCAGCAGCCCTCCCTATTCCTCTGGAAACACCATATATTTT. The rearrangement links TRBV11-2 to TRBJ1-3; no clear D gene. Germline V lookup: CDR1 SGHAT, CDR2 FQNNGV. The CDR3 loop spans 15 amino acids. Trimming cost V 5 bases and J 0 bases, with 11 bases left between them.